This T cell receptor beta chain was retrieved from a study of glioma-infiltrating T cells after dendritic cell vaccination. General study findings and limits: No direct clonality-survival link was found; a diverse polyclonal response may matter. Complete blood and tumor specimen sets were limited to few patients.

Here immunoSEQ multiplex PCR was the method, and the copy in TCRdb shows in-frame clones only, minus some. The sample carries approximately 93,000 clones, roughly 85% recorded once. The time point is: after dendritic cell vaccination, including at tumor progression/relapse. A word on this clone: Its cognate antigen is unknown.

The sequenced sample was blood, obtained after dendritic cell vaccination. This receptor was taken from a human donor with glioblastoma.

The CDR3 DNA is TGTGCCAGCAGCCTCCCAGGGACAGGCACCTACGAGCAGTACTTC. This sequence encodes CASSLPGTGTYEQYF. The J gene is TRBJ2-7, the V gene TRBV11-2; 8 positions agree with TRBD1. V was pared by 5 bases and J by 2 bases, with 8 bases of the junction left unmatched. Germline V gene lookup returns CDR1 SGHAT and CDR2 FQNNGV. The CDR3 sequence is 15 residues long.